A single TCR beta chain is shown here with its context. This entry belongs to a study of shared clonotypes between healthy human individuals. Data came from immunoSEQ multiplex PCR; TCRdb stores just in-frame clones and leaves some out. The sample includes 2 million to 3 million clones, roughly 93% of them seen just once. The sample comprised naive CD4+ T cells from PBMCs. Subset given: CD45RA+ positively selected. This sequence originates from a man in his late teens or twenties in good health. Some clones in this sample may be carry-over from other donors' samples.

CDR3: CAGTGESNQPQHF. In DNA, the CDR3 is TGTGCCGGAACAGGGGAGAGCAATCAGCCCCAGCATTTT. The genes are TRBV2 and TRBJ1-5; TRBD1 matches 7 bases. This CDR3 region has 13 residues. Trimming cost V 11 bases and J 1 base; bases outside gene matches: 5. Germline CDR1 SNHLY, CDR2 FYNNEI.